The table lists the clone carrying this TCR beta chain with a few counts. This sample is drawn from a study of blood T cell repertoires in COVID-19. In the study overall: T cells, B-cell-depleted T cells, or PBMCs supplied cDNA or gDNA.

The CDR3 is made up of 14 amino acids. Trimming took off 1 base at V and 2 bases at J, with 8 bases between the two ends. CDR1 is SGHTA, CDR2 FQGNSA, per germline. How the authors handled the data: Amplifying reference gene primers gave estimates of nucleated cell counts. Measured with immunoSEQ multiplex PCR; TCRdb has only the in-frame clones, and not every one. The DNA was the basis for D and trimming; V, J and clone size are from that table. The sample has roughly 70,000 clones, 87% seen once; the top ten hold around 20%. V usage is TRBV7-2 and J usage is TRBJ1-2; no clear D gene. The source of this sequence is a woman aged 80 or over with acute or convalescent COVID-19. The specimen sequenced was peripheral blood. CDR3: CASSLGLANYGYTF. CDR3 in DNA: TGTGCCAGCAGCTTAGGTCTAGCGAACTATGGCTACACCTTC. The full variable domain, in which reference TRBV7-2 and TRBJ1-2 provide the parts outside the CDR3, is GAGVSQSPSNKVTEKGKDVELRCDPISGHTALYWYRQSLGQGLEFLIYFQGNSAPDKSGLPSDRFSAERTGGSVSTLTIQRTQQEDSAVYLCASSLGLANYGYTFGSGTRLTVV.